These T cell receptor beta chains were read from a single sample in a study of brain metastases from non-small cell lung cancer. Data came from immunoSEQ multiplex PCR; TCRdb stores just in-frame clones and leaves some out. The sample records more than 600 clones, roughly 94% being singletons. Sequencing was carried out using tissue from a brain metastasis. The receptors here all came from a donor aged 40 or over with non-small cell lung cancer. Both conserved end residues are part of each CDR3. The order of the fields is J gene, clone size, V gene, D gene, CDR3 DNA, CDR3 protein. The D gene is left open where the match is weak. Expanded clones are given a class, and other clones once, few, many or no size at all.

TRBJ1-1	-	TRBV28	TRBD1	TGTGCCAGCAGTACCCGATTGGACAGGGTAAGAGGGCACACTGAAGCTTTCTTT	CASSTRLDRVRGHTEAFF
TRBJ2-2	-	TRBV19	TRBD2	TGTGCCAGTAGTGGGGGGGCCGGGGAGCTGTTTTTT	CASSGGAGELFF
TRBJ1-2	-	TRBV7-9	TRBD1	TGTGCCAGCAGCACCCCGGGACAGGGGGCGCACTATGGCTACACCTTC	CASSTPGQGAHYGYTF
TRBJ1-1	few	TRBV6-5	-	TGTGCCAGCAGTTCGGGAAACACTGAAGCTTTCTTT	CASSSGNTEAFF
TRBJ2-1	-	TRBV19	TRBD2	TGTGCCAGTAGTACTAGCGGACGAAACAATGAGCAGTTCTTC	CASSTSGRNNEQFF
TRBJ1-1	-	TRBV12-3/TRBV12-4	-	TGTGCCAGCAGTCCAACAGGGAACACTGAAGCTTTCTTT	CASSPTGNTEAFF
TRBJ1-2	-	TRBV3-1/TRBV3-2	TRBD1	TGTGCCAGCAGCCAAGTTAAGGGGGCGGGGTATGGCTACACCTTC	CASSQVKGAGYGYTF
TRBJ2-7	-	TRBV5-1	-	TGCGCCAGTAAAAGAGAACAGGGTAGCTACGAGCAGTACTTC	CASKREQGSYEQYF
TRBJ2-5	-	TRBV2	-	TGTGCCAGCAGTGATTTTCTTCGCGGGATGGAGACCCAGTACTTC	CASSDFLRGMETQYF
TRBJ2-4	once	TRBV3-1/TRBV3-2	-	TGTGCCAGCAGCATTGGGCGTCCATTGCAAAGAAAAAACATTCAGTACTTC	CASSIGRPLQRKNIQYF
TRBJ1-4	-	TRBV5-1	TRBD1	TGCGCCAGCAGCCCCGCTGGCACAGGGGCAAGTGGGGAAAAACTGTTTTTT	CASSPAGTGASGEKLFF
TRBJ1-4	-	TRBV9	-	TGTGCCAGCAGCGTAGGAGGTCGGTCGACTGAAAAACTGTTTTTT	CASSVGGRSTEKLFF
TRBJ2-7	-	TRBV5-1	TRBD1	TGCGCCAGCAGCTTGGCCGGGGACAGTACCTACGAGCAGTACTTC	CASSLAGDSTYEQYF
TRBJ1-1	-	TRBV3-1/TRBV3-2	TRBD1	TGTGCCAGCAGTCCGGGACAGTGGAACACTGAAGCTTTCTTT	CASSPGQWNTEAFF
TRBJ2-7	-	TRBV10-1	TRBD2	TGCGCCAGCAGTCCTAGCGGGAGGGGAGAGCAGTACTTC	CASSPSGRGEQYF
TRBJ2-2	once	TRBV27	-	TGTGCAAGATCGGGTGGGAACACCGGGGAGCTGTTTTTT	CARSGGNTGELFF
TRBJ2-1	-	TRBV5-8	-	TGTGCCAGCAGCCACCGGGACCCCCGGGCCAATGAGCAGTTCTTC	CASSHRDPRANEQFF
TRBJ2-7	-	TRBV3-1/TRBV3-2	-	TGTGCCAGCAGCCAACCGAAGGTGGCCGAGCAGTACTTC	CASSQPKVAEQYF
TRBJ2-5	-	TRBV15	TRBD1	TGTGCCACCAGCAGAGAGATCAGGGGGCAAGAGACCCAGTACTTC	CATSREIRGQETQYF
TRBJ2-7	-	TRBV19	TRBD2	TGTGCCAGTAGTAACCAGCGGGACGGCTCCTACGAGCAGTACTTC	CASSNQRDGSYEQYF
TRBJ2-7	-	TRBV18	-	TGTGCCAGCTCACCGGCTATACTAGCAGGCGAGCAGTACTTC	CASSPAILAGEQYF
TRBJ2-1	-	TRBV7-9	TRBD2	TGTGCCAGCAGTCCTCCGACTAGCCCCAGGGAGTTCTTC	CASSPPTSPREFF
TRBJ1-1	-	TRBV19	-	TGTGCCAGTAGTATGGGGGGACTCAACACTGAAGCTTTCTTT	CASSMGGLNTEAFF
TRBJ2-3	-	TRBV4-3	-	TGCGCCAGCAGCCAAGATCAGACCCGGGCAGCGGCTAGCACAGATACGCAGTATTTT	CASSQDQTRAAASTDTQYF
TRBJ2-5	-	TRBV4-2	-	TGTGCCAGCAGCCCCAAAGAGGCTCAAGAGACCCAGTACTTC	CASSPKEAQETQYF
TRBJ1-5	-	TRBV28	-	TGTGCCAGCAGTTTAGGTACCGGGTTCGGTCAGCCCCAGCATTTT	CASSLGTGFGQPQHF
TRBJ2-3	once	TRBV5-1	-	TGCGCCAGCAGCTTGTTTGGAGGGACAGATACGCAGTATTTT	CASSLFGGTDTQYF
TRBJ2-2	-	TRBV4-3	TRBD1	TGCGCCAACAGCCAAGATGGGACAGGGGCCGGGGAGCTGTTTTTT	CANSQDGTGAGELFF
TRBJ1-5	-	TRBV3-1/TRBV3-2	-	TGTGCCAGCAGCTTTCGGAATCTTTGGCATCATCAGCCCCAGCATTTT	CASSFRNLWHHQPQHF